The sample holds a few counts of the clone carrying this TCR beta chain. Its cognate antigen is unknown. One entry per CDR3 protein results from TCRdb running MiXCR on the reads. This table has approximately 630,000 distinct CDR3 sequences, approximately 24% appearing once. This record belongs to a study of T cell repertoires in cytomegalovirus infection. Study-wide background: Evidence of both CMV infection and a matching HLA type came from public TCR beta signatures.

General study findings and limits: Pooled public TCR beta family frequency picked out CMV carriers with the relevant HLA.

The clonotype comes from a human donor in good health (CMV status not recorded). Some clones in this sample may be carry-over from other donors' samples. The sequenced material came from CD8+ T cells from PBMCs.

The CDR3 spells CASSRTGWVSYNEQFF. The CDR3 DNA reads TGTGCCAGCAGTCGGACAGGGTGGGTCTCCTACAATGAGCAGTTCTTC. This sequence joins TRBV6-8 and TRBJ2-1, with 8 bases fitting TRBD1. Per the germline V gene, CDR1 is MNHGY and CDR2 is SAAAGT. The ends lost 5 bases at V and 0 bases at J; junction bases unmatched: 6. The CDR3 runs to 16 residues.